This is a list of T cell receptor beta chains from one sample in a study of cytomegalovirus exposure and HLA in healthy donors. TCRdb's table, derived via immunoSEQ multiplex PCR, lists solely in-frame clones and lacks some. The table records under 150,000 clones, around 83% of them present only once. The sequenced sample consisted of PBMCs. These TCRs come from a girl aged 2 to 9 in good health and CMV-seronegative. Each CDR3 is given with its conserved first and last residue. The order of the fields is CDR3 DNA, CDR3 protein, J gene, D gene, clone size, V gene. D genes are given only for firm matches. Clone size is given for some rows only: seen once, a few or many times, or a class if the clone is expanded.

cdr3_nt: TGTGCCAGCGGTACTAGCGGACACTACAATGAGCAGTTCTTC
cdr3_aa: CASGTSGHYNEQFF
j_call: TRBJ2-1
d_call: TRBD2
clone_size: -
v_call: TRBV6-1

cdr3_nt: TGCGCCAGCAGCCTCGAAAGGACAGGGGGTTTAGGGGAGCTGTTTTTT
cdr3_aa: CASSLERTGGLGELFF
j_call: TRBJ2-2
d_call: TRBD1
clone_size: -
v_call: TRBV4-1

cdr3_nt: TGCAGCGTTGCTCTTAGTTGGGGCCAGGCTACAAACACCATATATTTT
cdr3_aa: CSVALSWGQATNTIYF
j_call: TRBJ1-3
d_call: -
clone_size: -
v_call: TRBV29-1

cdr3_nt: TGCGCCAGCAGCCCCGGGGGCTCCTACGAGCAGTACTTC
cdr3_aa: CASSPGGSYEQYF
j_call: TRBJ2-7
d_call: -
clone_size: few
v_call: TRBV4-1

cdr3_nt: TGTGCCTGGCGGGGTAGCGGGACCTACGAGCAGTACTTC
cdr3_aa: CAWRGSGTYEQYF
j_call: TRBJ2-7
d_call: TRBD2
clone_size: -
v_call: TRBV30

cdr3_nt: TGCGCCAGCAGCGATGGGGCGGCCTCCGCAGGACACGAGCAGTACTTC
cdr3_aa: CASSDGAASAGHEQYF
j_call: TRBJ2-7
d_call: -
clone_size: -
v_call: TRBV5-1

cdr3_nt: TGTGCCAGCAGCTTAACGGTATTGAGCACAGATACGCAGTATTTT
cdr3_aa: CASSLTVLSTDTQYF
j_call: TRBJ2-3
d_call: -
clone_size: -
v_call: TRBV11-2

cdr3_nt: TGTGCCAGCGGATGGGCAGGGGGGTTCGGTAGGACTGAAGCTTTCTTT
cdr3_aa: CASGWAGGFGRTEAFF
j_call: TRBJ1-1
d_call: TRBD1
clone_size: -
v_call: TRBV27

cdr3_nt: TGCGCCAGCAGCATAAACACAGGGGCTAATTCACCCCTCCACTTT
cdr3_aa: CASSINTGANSPLHF
j_call: TRBJ1-6
d_call: TRBD1
clone_size: -
v_call: TRBV5-1

cdr3_nt: TGTGCCTGGAGTGTAGGGACAGGGGGCGGCTACACCTTC
cdr3_aa: CAWSVGTGGGYTF
j_call: TRBJ1-2
d_call: TRBD1
clone_size: once
v_call: TRBV30

cdr3_nt: TGTGCCATCAGTGAGGCTGCAGAGGACCGACTAGCGGGCAGTTACGAGCAGTACTTC
cdr3_aa: CAISEAAEDRLAGSYEQYF
j_call: TRBJ2-7
d_call: TRBD2
clone_size: few
v_call: TRBV10-3

cdr3_nt: TGTGCCAGCAGTTTAAGGGGACTAGAAGGCACCGGGGAGCTGTTTTTT
cdr3_aa: CASSLRGLEGTGELFF
j_call: TRBJ2-2
d_call: TRBD2
clone_size: -
v_call: TRBV27

cdr3_nt: TGTGCCTGGAGTGTACGGGGGAATCAGCCCCAGCATTTT
cdr3_aa: CAWSVRGNQPQHF
j_call: TRBJ1-5
d_call: -
clone_size: -
v_call: TRBV30

cdr3_nt: TGCGCCAGCAGCCTGACAGGGTTCTCCTACGAGCAGTACTTC
cdr3_aa: CASSLTGFSYEQYF
j_call: TRBJ2-7
d_call: TRBD1
clone_size: -
v_call: TRBV5-1

cdr3_nt: TGTGCCAGCAGCTTACGGGTGGTGCGTCAATACGATAATTCACCCCTCCACTTT
cdr3_aa: CASSLRVVRQYDNSPLHF
j_call: TRBJ1-6
d_call: -
clone_size: -
v_call: TRBV7-2

cdr3_nt: TGCAGCGTTGAAAGGACTAAAGAGACCCAGTACTTC
cdr3_aa: CSVERTKETQYF
j_call: TRBJ2-5
d_call: -
clone_size: -
v_call: TRBV29-1

cdr3_nt: TGTGCCTGGACCTATCCGACGGCGGGGGTACACTACGAGCAGTACTTC
cdr3_aa: CAWTYPTAGVHYEQYF
j_call: TRBJ2-7
d_call: TRBD2
clone_size: -
v_call: TRBV30

cdr3_nt: TGTGCCAGCTCACGGGACAGGGTAAGGACTGAAGCTTTCTTT
cdr3_aa: CASSRDRVRTEAFF
j_call: TRBJ1-1
d_call: TRBD1
clone_size: -
v_call: TRBV18

cdr3_nt: TGTGCCAGCAGCTTAGTTGGACTAGCGGGCGGTGAGCAGTTCTTC
cdr3_aa: CASSLVGLAGGEQFF
j_call: TRBJ2-1
d_call: TRBD2
clone_size: -
v_call: TRBV13

cdr3_nt: TGCGCCAGCAGCCTGCAGGGCGCCACTAGCACAGATACGCAGTATTTT
cdr3_aa: CASSLQGATSTDTQYF
j_call: TRBJ2-3
d_call: -
clone_size: -
v_call: TRBV5-1

cdr3_nt: TGTGCCAGCAGTTACAGAGCGAACACCGGGGAGCTGTTTTTT
cdr3_aa: CASSYRANTGELFF
j_call: TRBJ2-2
d_call: -
clone_size: -
v_call: TRBV6-5

cdr3_nt: TGCGCCAGCAGCACCAAGACAGGGGAGGGCTACGAGCAGTACTTC
cdr3_aa: CASSTKTGEGYEQYF
j_call: TRBJ2-7
d_call: -
clone_size: -
v_call: TRBV5-1

cdr3_nt: TGCGCCAGCAGCTTAACGGAGGACACAGATACGCAGTATTTT
cdr3_aa: CASSLTEDTDTQYF
j_call: TRBJ2-3
d_call: -
clone_size: -
v_call: TRBV5-1

cdr3_nt: TGCGCCAGCAGCCCCGAGCGCGGGGAGCTGTTTTTT
cdr3_aa: CASSPERGELFF
j_call: TRBJ2-2
d_call: -
clone_size: -
v_call: TRBV5-1

cdr3_nt: TGTGCCAGCAGCTCGACAGGGGGCGCCTATGGCTACACCTTC
cdr3_aa: CASSSTGGAYGYTF
j_call: TRBJ1-2
d_call: TRBD1
clone_size: -
v_call: TRBV5-6

cdr3_nt: TGCGCCAGCAGCTCCCTAGTTAGCGGGAGGGAAGATACGCAGTATTTT
cdr3_aa: CASSSLVSGREDTQYF
j_call: TRBJ2-3
d_call: TRBD2
clone_size: -
v_call: TRBV5-1

cdr3_nt: TGTGCCAGCAGTTCTACTTCCAGGGGATTATTGAACACTGAAGCTTTCTTT
cdr3_aa: CASSSTSRGLLNTEAFF
j_call: TRBJ1-1
d_call: -
clone_size: -
v_call: TRBV27

cdr3_nt: TGCGCCAGCAGCTTGGGACAGGGTGCCTCTGGAAACACCATATATTTT
cdr3_aa: CASSLGQGASGNTIYF
j_call: TRBJ1-3
d_call: TRBD1
clone_size: few
v_call: TRBV5-1

cdr3_nt: TGTGCCAGTAGTATAGCAGCGGTGAAAGTTAACTATGGCTACACCTTC
cdr3_aa: CASSIAAVKVNYGYTF
j_call: TRBJ1-2
d_call: -
clone_size: -
v_call: TRBV19

cdr3_nt: TGTGCCAGCAGCGTAGGAGGAGGGCTTGGGAACACTGAAGCTTTCTTT
cdr3_aa: CASSVGGGLGNTEAFF
j_call: TRBJ1-1
d_call: -
clone_size: -
v_call: TRBV9

cdr3_nt: TGTGCCAGTAGTATTTCGGATGGCTACACCTTC
cdr3_aa: CASSISDGYTF
j_call: TRBJ1-2
d_call: -
clone_size: -
v_call: TRBV19